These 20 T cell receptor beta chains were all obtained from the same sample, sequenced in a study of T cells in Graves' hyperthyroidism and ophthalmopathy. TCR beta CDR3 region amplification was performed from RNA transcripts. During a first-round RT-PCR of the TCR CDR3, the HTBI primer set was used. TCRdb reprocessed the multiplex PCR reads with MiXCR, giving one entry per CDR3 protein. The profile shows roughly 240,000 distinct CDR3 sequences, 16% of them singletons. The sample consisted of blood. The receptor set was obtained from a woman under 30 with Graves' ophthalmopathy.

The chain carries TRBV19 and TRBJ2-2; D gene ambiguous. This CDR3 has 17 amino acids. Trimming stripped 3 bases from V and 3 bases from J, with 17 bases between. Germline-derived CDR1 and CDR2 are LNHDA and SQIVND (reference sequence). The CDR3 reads CASSISKRSSDTGELFF. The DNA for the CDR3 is TGTGCCAGTAGTATCTCCAAACGATCATCGGACACCGGGGAGCTGTTTTTT.

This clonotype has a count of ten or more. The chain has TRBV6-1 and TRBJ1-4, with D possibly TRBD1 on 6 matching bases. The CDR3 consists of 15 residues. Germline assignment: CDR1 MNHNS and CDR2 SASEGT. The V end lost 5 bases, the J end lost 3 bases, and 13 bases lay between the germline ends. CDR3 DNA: TGTGCCAGCAGTCCCCAGGGGTTGGCTAATGAAAAACTGTTTTTT. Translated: CASSPQGLANEKLFF.

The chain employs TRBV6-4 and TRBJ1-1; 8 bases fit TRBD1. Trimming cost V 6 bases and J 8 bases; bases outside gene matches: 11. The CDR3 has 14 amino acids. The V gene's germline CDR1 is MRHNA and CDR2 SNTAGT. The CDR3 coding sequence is TGTGCCAGCAGGAAGACAGGGGAGGTGGGGGAAGCTTTCTTT. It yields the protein CASRKTGEVGEAFF.

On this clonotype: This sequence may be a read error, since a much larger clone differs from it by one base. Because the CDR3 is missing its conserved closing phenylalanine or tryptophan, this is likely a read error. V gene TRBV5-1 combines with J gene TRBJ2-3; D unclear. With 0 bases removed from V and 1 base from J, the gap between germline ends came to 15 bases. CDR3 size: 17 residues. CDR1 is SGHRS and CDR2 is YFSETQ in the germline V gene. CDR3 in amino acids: CASSLVRQTYGTDTQYL. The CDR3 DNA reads TGCGCCAGCAGCTTGGTCAGGCAGACTTACGGCACAGATACGCAGTATTTA.

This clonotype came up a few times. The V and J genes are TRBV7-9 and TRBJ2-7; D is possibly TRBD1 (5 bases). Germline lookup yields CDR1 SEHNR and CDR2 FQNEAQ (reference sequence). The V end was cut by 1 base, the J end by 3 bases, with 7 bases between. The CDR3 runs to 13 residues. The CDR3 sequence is CASSLEGIYEQYF. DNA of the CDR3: TGTGCCAGCAGCTTAGAGGGGATCTACGAGCAGTACTTC.

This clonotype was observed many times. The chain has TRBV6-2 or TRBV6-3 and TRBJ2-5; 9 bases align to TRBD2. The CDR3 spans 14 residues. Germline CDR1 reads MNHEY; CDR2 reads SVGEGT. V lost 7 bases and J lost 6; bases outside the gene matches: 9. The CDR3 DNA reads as TGTGCCAGCACCAGGGGCGGGGGGGCAAAGACCCAGTACTTC. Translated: CASTRGGGAKTQYF.

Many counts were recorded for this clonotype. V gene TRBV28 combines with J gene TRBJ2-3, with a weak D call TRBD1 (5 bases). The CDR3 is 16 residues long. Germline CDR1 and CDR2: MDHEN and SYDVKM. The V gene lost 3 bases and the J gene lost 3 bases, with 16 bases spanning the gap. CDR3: CASSFMVGRVTDTQYF. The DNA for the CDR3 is TGTGCCAGCAGTTTTATGGTCGGCAGGGTAACAGATACGCAGTATTTT.

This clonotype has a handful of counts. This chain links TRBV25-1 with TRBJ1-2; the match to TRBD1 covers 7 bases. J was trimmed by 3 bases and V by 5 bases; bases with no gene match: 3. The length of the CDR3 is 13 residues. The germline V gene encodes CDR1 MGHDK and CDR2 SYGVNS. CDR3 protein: CASSSTGDYGYTF. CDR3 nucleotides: TGTGCCAGCAGTAGTACAGGGGACTATGGCTACACCTTC.

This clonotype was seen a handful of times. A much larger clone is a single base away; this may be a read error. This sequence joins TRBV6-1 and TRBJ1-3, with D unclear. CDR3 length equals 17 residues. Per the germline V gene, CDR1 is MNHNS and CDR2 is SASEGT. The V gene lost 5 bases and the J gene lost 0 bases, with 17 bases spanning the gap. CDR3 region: CASSYASVRVSGNTIYF. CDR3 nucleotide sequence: TGTGCCAGCAGTTATGCCAGCGTTAGAGTCTCTGGAAACACCATATATTTT.

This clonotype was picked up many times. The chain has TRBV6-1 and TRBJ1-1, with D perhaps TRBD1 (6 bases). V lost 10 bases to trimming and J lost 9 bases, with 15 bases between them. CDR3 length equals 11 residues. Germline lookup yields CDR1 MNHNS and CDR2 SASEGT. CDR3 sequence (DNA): TGTGCCACCGCAGGGGTAGGGAAAGCTTTCTTT. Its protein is CATAGVGKAFF.

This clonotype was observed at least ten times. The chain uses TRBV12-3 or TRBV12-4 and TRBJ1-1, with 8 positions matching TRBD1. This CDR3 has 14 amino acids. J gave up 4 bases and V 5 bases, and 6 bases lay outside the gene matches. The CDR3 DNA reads TGTGCCAGCAGTACCAGGGGGCGCGGCACTGAAGCTTTCTTT. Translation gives CASSTRGRGTEAFF.

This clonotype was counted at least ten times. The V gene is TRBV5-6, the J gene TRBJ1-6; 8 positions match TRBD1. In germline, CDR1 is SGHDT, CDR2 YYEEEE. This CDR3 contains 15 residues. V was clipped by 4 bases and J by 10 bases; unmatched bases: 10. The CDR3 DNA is TGTGCCAGCAGCGCCGGACAGGGTGTTGGGTCACCCCTCCACTTT. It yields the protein CASSAGQGVGSPLHF.

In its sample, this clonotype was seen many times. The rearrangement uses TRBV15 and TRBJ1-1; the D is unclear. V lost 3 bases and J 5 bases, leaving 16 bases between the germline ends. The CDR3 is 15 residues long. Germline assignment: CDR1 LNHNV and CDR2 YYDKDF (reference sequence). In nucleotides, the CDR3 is TGTGCCACCAGCAGGGCCAACAGAACACGTACTGAAGCTTTCTTT. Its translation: CATSRANRTRTEAFF. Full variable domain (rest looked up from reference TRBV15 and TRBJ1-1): DAMVIQNPRYQVTQFGKPVTLSCSQTLNHNVMYWYQQKSSQAPKLLFHYYDKDFNNEADTPDNFQSRRPNTSFCFLDIRSPGLGDTAMYLCATSRANRTRTEAFFGQGTRLTVV.

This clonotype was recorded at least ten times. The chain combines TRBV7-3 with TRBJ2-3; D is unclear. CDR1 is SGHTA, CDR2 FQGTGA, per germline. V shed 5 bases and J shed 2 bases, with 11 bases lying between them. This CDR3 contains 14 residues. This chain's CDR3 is CASSRSDHTDTQYF. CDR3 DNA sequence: TGTGCCAGCAGCCGAAGCGATCACACAGATACGCAGTATTTT.

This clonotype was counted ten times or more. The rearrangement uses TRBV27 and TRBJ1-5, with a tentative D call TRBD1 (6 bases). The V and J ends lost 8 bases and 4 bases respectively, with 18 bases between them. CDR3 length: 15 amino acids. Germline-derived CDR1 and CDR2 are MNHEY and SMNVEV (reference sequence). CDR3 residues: CASQLTLQGNQPQHF. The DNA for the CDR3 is TGTGCCAGCCAACTAACCCTCCAGGGGAATCAGCCCCAGCATTTT.

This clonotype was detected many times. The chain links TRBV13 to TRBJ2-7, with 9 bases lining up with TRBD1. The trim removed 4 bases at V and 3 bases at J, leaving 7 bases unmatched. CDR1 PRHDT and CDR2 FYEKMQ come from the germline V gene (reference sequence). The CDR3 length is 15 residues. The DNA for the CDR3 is TGTGCCAGCAGCTCCTCCACGACAGGGGGCTACGAGCAGTACTTC. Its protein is CASSSSTTGGYEQYF.

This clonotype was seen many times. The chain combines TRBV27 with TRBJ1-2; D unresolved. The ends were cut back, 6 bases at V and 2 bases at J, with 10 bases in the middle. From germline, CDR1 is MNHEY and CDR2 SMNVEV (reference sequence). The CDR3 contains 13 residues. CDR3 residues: CASSPTWNYGYTF. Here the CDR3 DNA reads TGTGCCAGCAGCCCGACCTGGAACTATGGCTACACCTTC.

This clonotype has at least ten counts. The CDR3 sequence: CASSLVGSEDTEAFF. CDR3 coding DNA: TGTGCCAGCAGCTTAGTAGGGTCTGAAGACACTGAAGCTTTCTTT. The chain is built from TRBV13 and TRBJ1-1; D is uncertain. Trimming took off 1 base at V and 3 bases at J, with 12 bases between the two ends. The germline V gene encodes CDR1 PRHDT and CDR2 FYEKMQ (reference sequence). The CDR3 spans 15 residues. The full variable domain, in which reference TRBV13 and TRBJ1-1 provide the parts outside the CDR3, is AAGVIQSPRHLIKEKRETATLKCYPIPRHDTVYWYQQGPGQDPQFLISFYEKMQSDKGSIPDRFSAQQFSDYHSELNMSSLELGDSALYFCASSLVGSEDTEAFFGQGTRLTVV.

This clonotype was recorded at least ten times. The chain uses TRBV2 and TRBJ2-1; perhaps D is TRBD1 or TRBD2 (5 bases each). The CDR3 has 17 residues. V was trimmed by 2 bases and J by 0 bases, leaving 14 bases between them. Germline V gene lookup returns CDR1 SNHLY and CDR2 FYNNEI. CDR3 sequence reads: CASSESRGARSYNEQFF. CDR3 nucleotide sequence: TGTGCCAGCAGTGAATCACGGGGCGCTCGCTCCTACAATGAGCAGTTCTTC.

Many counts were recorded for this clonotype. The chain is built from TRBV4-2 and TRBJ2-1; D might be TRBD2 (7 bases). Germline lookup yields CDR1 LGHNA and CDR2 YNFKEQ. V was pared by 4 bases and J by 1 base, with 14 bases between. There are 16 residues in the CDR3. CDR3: CASSPKGGLSYNEQFF. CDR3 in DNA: TGTGCCAGCAGCCCCAAGGGGGGGTTGTCCTACAATGAGCAGTTCTTC.